This passage covers 21 T cell receptor beta chains from one sample sequenced in a study of CD8 T cells in Susac syndrome. Random hexamers were used to reverse transcribe the RNA input (about 0.5 to 1 ug). One entry per CDR3 protein results from TCRdb running MiXCR on the immunoSEQ multiplex PCR reads. The table has roughly 200,000 distinct CDR3 sequences, about 91% seen once. Material for sequencing was CD4+ T cells from PBMCs. The receptors here all came from a human donor with Susac syndrome.

The gene calls are TRBV19 and TRBJ1-1; unclear D gene. Germline CDR1 is LNHDA and CDR2 is SQIVND (reference sequence). V lost 7 bases and J lost 0, with 6 bases in between. This CDR3 contains 12 residues. The CDR3 region is CASKRVNTEAFF. CDR3 DNA sequence: TGTGCCAGTAAGAGGGTGAACACTGAAGCTTTCTTT.

V and J are TRBV5-1 and TRBJ2-2; D call uncertain. In germline, CDR1 is SGHRS, CDR2 YFSETQ. The CDR3 loop spans 15 amino acids. The V end was cut by 0 bases, the J end by 1 base, with 7 bases between. The CDR3 here is CASSLAIGNTGELFF. The DNA of the CDR3 is TGCGCCAGCAGCTTGGCTATCGGGAACACCGGGGAGCTGTTTTTT. The complete variable domain, with remaining parts taken from reference TRBV5-1 and TRBJ2-2, reads KAGVTQTPRYLIKTRGQQVTLSCSPISGHRSVSWYQQTPGQGLQFLFEYFSETQRNKGNFPGRFSGRQFSNSRSEMNVSTLELGDSALYLCASSLAIGNTGELFFGEGSRLTVL.

The V gene is TRBV10-3, the J gene TRBJ1-6, with TRBD1 as a possible D gene (5 bases). CDR3 length: 18 residues. The ends were cut back, 4 bases at V and 4 bases at J, with 20 bases in the middle. Germline lookup yields CDR1 ENHRY and CDR2 SYGVKD. The CDR3 spells CAISALPVGDAYNSPLHF. The CDR3 DNA reads as TGTGCCATCAGTGCTCTACCCGTCGGGGACGCATATAATTCACCCCTCCACTTT.

This chain links TRBV5-1 with TRBJ2-7; 8 bases align to TRBD2. Germline V gives CDR1 SGHRS, CDR2 YFSETQ. The CDR3 contains 14 residues. The V segment lost 2 bases and the J segment 2 bases; nucleotides outside the gene matches: 3. CDR3 coding DNA: TGCGCCAGCAGCTTTGATAGCGGGGCCTACGAGCAGTACTTC. Protein product: CASSFDSGAYEQYF.

The CDR3: CASRPGGSRAFF. In nucleotides, the CDR3 is TGTGCCAGCAGGCCCGGAGGGTCGCGAGCTTTCTTT. J is TRBJ1-1 and V is TRBV12-3 or TRBV12-4; D gene unclear. Trimming stripped 6 bases from V and 10 bases from J, with 15 bases between. The CDR3 consists of 12 residues.

V and J are TRBV7-3 and TRBJ2-3, with TRBD2 matching over 15 bases. This CDR3 contains 16 residues. V lost 5 bases and J lost 5; bases outside the gene matches: 5. Germline V gene data show CDR1 as SGHTA and CDR2 as FQGTGA. CDR3 bases: TGTGCCAGCAGCCCAGGGACTAGCGGGGGGAGAGATACGCAGTATTTT. It translates to CASSPGTSGGRDTQYF.

The V call is TRBV7-9, the J call TRBJ1-1; tentatively, D is TRBD1 (6 bases). The V gene lost 1 base and the J gene lost 6 bases, with 18 bases spanning the gap. From germline, CDR1 is SEHNR and CDR2 FQNEAQ (reference sequence). The CDR3 has 16 residues. The CDR3 protein is CASSLVILGGGPEAFF. CDR3 bases: TGTGCCAGCAGCTTAGTGATTTTGGGGGGCGGACCTGAAGCTTTCTTT. The whole variable domain, remainder taken from reference TRBV7-9 and TRBJ1-1, is DTGVSQNPRHKITKRGQNVTFRCDPISEHNRLYWYRQTLGQGPEFLTYFQNEAQLEKSRLLSDRFSAERPKGSFSTLEIQRTEQGDSAMYLCASSLVILGGGPEAFFGQGTRLTVV.

The chain uses TRBV6-1 and TRBJ2-7; no clear D. The CDR3 totals 13 residues. Germline V gene data show CDR1 as MNHNS and CDR2 as SASEGT. Trimming took off 4 bases at V and 1 base at J, with 8 bases between the two ends. The CDR3 spells CASSVVLSYEQYF. CDR3 coding DNA: TGTGCCAGCAGTGTTGTACTGTCCTACGAGCAGTACTTC.

This chain links TRBV5-1 with TRBJ1-1; D might be TRBD1 (5 bases). Germline CDR1 is SGHRS and CDR2 is YFSETQ. The CDR3 spans 14 residues. V was cut by 3 bases and J by 1 base, with 10 bases left in between. CDR3 region: CASSWGTANTEAFF. CDR3 DNA sequence: TGCGCCAGCAGCTGGGGGACGGCGAACACTGAAGCTTTCTTT.

J is TRBJ2-3 and V is TRBV20-1, with D tentatively TRBD2 (5 bases). The germline gives CDR1 DFQATT, CDR2 SNEGSKA (reference sequence). The CDR3 covers 12 residues. Trimming cost V 0 bases and J 6 bases, with 7 bases left between them. CDR3 nucleotide sequence: TGCAGTGCTAGAGATCCGGGGGATACGCAGTATTTT. Protein product: CSARDPGDTQYF.

This sequence joins TRBV2 and TRBJ1-4; D not certain. CDR1 SNHLY and CDR2 FYNNEI come from the germline V gene. This CDR3 spans 14 amino acids. Trimming took off 2 bases at V and 8 bases at J, with 12 bases between the two ends. In nucleotides, the CDR3 is TGTGCCAGCAGTGAACGCCTTGCCCGGGAAAAACTGTTTTTT. Residues: CASSERLAREKLFF.

The V call is TRBV3-1, the J call TRBJ2-1; D possibly corresponds to TRBD1 (6 bases). Per germline, CDR1 LGHDT and CDR2 YNNKEL (reference sequence). CDR3 length equals 16 residues. V was trimmed by 3 bases and J by 7 bases, leaving 19 bases between them. The chain's CDR3 is CASSQRGFPVTNEQFF. The DNA of the CDR3 is TGTGCCAGCAGCCAGAGGGGGTTCCCAGTTACAAATGAGCAGTTCTTC.

This chain connects TRBV30 to TRBJ2-7, with D possibly being TRBD1 (6 bases). This CDR3 has 14 amino acids. V lost 3 bases to trimming and J lost 0 bases, with 12 bases between them. Per germline, CDR1 GTSNPN and CDR2 SVGIG (reference sequence). The DNA of the CDR3 is TGTGCCTGGAGGCAGGACAGTAACTCCTACGAGCAGTACTTC. As protein: CAWRQDSNSYEQYF. Complete variable domain (other parts from reference TRBV30 and TRBJ2-7): SQTIHQWPATLVQPVGSPLSLECTVEGTSNPNLYWYRQAAGRGLQLLFYSVGIGQISSEVPQNLSASRPQDRQFILSSKKLLLSDSGFYLCAWRQDSNSYEQYFGPGTRLTVT.

Turning to this clonotype: The junction does not match germline at one end; this may be a read error. V is TRBV19 and J is TRBJ2-3; 11 nucleotides align to TRBD1. The CDR3 has 14 residues. Germline V gene sequence: CDR1 LNHDA, CDR2 SQIVND (reference sequence). CDR3 amino acids: CASSPPKGQGAPDF. The CDR3 DNA sequence: TGTGCCAGTAGTCCCCCTAAAGGACAGGGGGCCCCGGATTTT.

The V gene is TRBV19, the J gene TRBJ1-3; no firm D call. The CDR3 sequence is 14 residues long. In germline, CDR1 is LNHDA, CDR2 SQIVND (reference sequence). V was trimmed by 3 bases and J by 0 bases, leaving 6 bases between them. CDR3 DNA sequence: TGTGCCAGTAGTATTGGCAGCTCTGGAAACACCATATATTTT. Protein product: CASSIGSSGNTIYF.

The J gene is TRBJ2-7, the V gene TRBV19; the match to TRBD1 covers 9 bases. The CDR3 is 15 amino acids. Germline values: CDR1 LNHDA, CDR2 SQIVND (reference sequence). The J segment lost 3 bases and the V segment lost 6 bases, leaving 9 bases of the junction unmatched. In DNA, the CDR3 is TGTGCCAGTAGCATTAGGACGGGACAGGGCTACGAGCAGTACTTC. It encodes CASSIRTGQGYEQYF.

The J gene is TRBJ1-4, the V gene TRBV10-2, with TRBD1 identical over 8 bases. The CDR3 has 16 amino acids. With 6 bases clipped from V and 5 bases from J, the junction kept 11 bases outside the gene matches. CDR1 and CDR2 from the germline V gene are WSHSY and SAAADI. In DNA form, the CDR3 reads TGCGCCAGCAGAGGAACAGGGGGAAACAGGAATGAAAAACTGTTTTTT. It yields the protein CASRGTGGNRNEKLFF.

CDR3 sequence: CASSQVGGNEQFF. CDR3 coding DNA: TGTGCCAGCAGTCAGGTAGGGGGCAATGAGCAGTTCTTC. The rearrangement uses TRBV3-1 and TRBJ2-1; D is possibly TRBD1 (6 bases). The V end lost 6 bases, the J end lost 6 bases, and 12 bases lay between the germline ends. Germline values: CDR1 LGHDT, CDR2 YNNKEL (reference sequence). This CDR3 has 13 residues.

This clonotype was observed a few times. The V call is TRBV5-1, the J call TRBJ2-3; no definite D call. Germline lookup yields CDR1 SGHRS and CDR2 YFSETQ. This CDR3 region has 15 residues. Deletions cut 0 bases from V and 3 bases from J, with 11 bases between. The CDR3 DNA sequence: TGCGCCAGCAGCTTGGCCACGACCTTTACAGATACGCAGTATTTT. Protein sequence: CASSLATTFTDTQYF. The full variable domain, completed using reference TRBV5-1 and TRBJ2-3, is KAGVTQTPRYLIKTRGQQVTLSCSPISGHRSVSWYQQTPGQGLQFLFEYFSETQRNKGNFPGRFSGRQFSNSRSEMNVSTLELGDSALYLCASSLATTFTDTQYFGPGTRLTVL.

This clonotype was observed a single time. The chain recombines TRBV11-2 with TRBJ2-1; D is undetermined. Germline V gene lookup returns CDR1 SGHAT and CDR2 FQNNGV. The CDR3 extends over 16 amino acids. Between the trimmed V and J ends, which lost 5 bases and 1 base, there was a span of 15 bases. The CDR3 region is CASSPRRAQSYNEQFF. The CDR3 nucleotides are TGTGCCAGCAGCCCTCGACGGGCCCAGTCCTACAATGAGCAGTTCTTC. Full variable domain (outside the CDR3, taken from reference TRBV11-2 and TRBJ2-1): EAGVAQSPRYKIIEKRQSVAFWCNPISGHATLYWYQQILGQGPKLLIQFQNNGVVDDSQLPKDRFSAERLKGVDSTLKIQPAKLEDSAVYLCASSPRRAQSYNEQFFGPGTRLTVL.

The chain uses TRBV20-1 and TRBJ2-1; TRBD2 matches at 7 bases. This CDR3 is 15 amino acids long. Trimming at V came to 1 base and at J to 4 bases, leaving 7 bases not matched to a gene. The V gene's germline CDR1 is DFQATT and CDR2 SNEGSKA (reference sequence). This chain's CDR3 is CSARGWNGGYNEQFF. CDR3 DNA: TGCAGTGCTAGAGGCTGGAACGGGGGGTACAATGAGCAGTTCTTC.